The 2 T cell receptor beta chains reported below all come from one sample, sequenced in a study of blood T cell repertoires in COVID-19. The assay was immunoSEQ multiplex PCR, and TCRdb's table has in-frame clones only and misses some. Of 20,000 to 30,000 clones listed, roughly 86% were seen once; the top ten hold about 5.2%. Sequenced sample: peripheral blood. The receptors were sampled from a man aged 45 to 65 with active COVID-19.

This clone was detected only a few times. Other DNA sequences from this sample encode an identical CDR3 as well. The chain couples TRBV6-5 to TRBJ1-2; TRBD1 is a possible D gene (6 bases). Trimming left V 4 bases short and J 6 bases short, with 9 bases between. CDR1 is MNHEY, CDR2 SVGAGI, per germline. The CDR3 extends over 12 amino acids. For the CDR3, the DNA is TGTGCCAGCAGTTCTGGGGGCGATGGCTACACCTTC. As protein: CASSSGGDGYTF.

The V and J genes are TRBV6-5 and TRBJ2-3; possibly TRBD2 for D (7 bases). Trimming cost V 2 bases and J 4 bases, with 16 bases left between them. The CDR3 contains 16 residues. Germline loops: CDR1 MNHEY, CDR2 SVGAGI. In DNA form, the CDR3 reads TGTGCCAGCAGTTACGGGGGGGCCCATGTGGCAGATACGCAGTATTTT. It yields the protein CASSYGGAHVADTQYF.